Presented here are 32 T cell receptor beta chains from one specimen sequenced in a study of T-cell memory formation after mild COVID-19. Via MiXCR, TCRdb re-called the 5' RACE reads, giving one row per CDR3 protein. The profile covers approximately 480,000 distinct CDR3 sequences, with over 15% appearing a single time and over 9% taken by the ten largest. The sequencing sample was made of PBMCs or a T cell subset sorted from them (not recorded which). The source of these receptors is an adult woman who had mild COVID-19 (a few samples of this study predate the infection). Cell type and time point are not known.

CDR3 nucleotide sequence: TGCGCCAGCAGCCAAGTGGTAACAGCCAGGAATGAAAAACTGTTTTTT. Its translation: CASSQVVTARNEKLFF. The V and J genes are TRBV4-1 and TRBJ1-4; D unclear. The germline CDR1 and CDR2 sequences are MGHRA and YSYEKL. This CDR3 comprises 16 residues. Trimming pared 1 base from V and 5 bases from J, leaving 14 bases between.

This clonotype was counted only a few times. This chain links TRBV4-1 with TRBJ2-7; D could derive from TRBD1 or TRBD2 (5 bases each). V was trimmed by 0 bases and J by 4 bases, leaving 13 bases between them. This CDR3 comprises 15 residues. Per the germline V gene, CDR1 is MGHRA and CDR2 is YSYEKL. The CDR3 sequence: CASSQDPRGVYEQYF. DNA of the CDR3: TGCGCCAGCAGCCAAGACCCGAGGGGCGTTTACGAGCAGTACTTC.

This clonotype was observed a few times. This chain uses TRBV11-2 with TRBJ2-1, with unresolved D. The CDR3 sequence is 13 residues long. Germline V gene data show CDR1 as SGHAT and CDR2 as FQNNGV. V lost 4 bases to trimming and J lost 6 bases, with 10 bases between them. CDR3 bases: TGTGCCAGCAGCTCACCCGTTAGCAATGAGCAGTTCTTC. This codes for CASSSPVSNEQFF.

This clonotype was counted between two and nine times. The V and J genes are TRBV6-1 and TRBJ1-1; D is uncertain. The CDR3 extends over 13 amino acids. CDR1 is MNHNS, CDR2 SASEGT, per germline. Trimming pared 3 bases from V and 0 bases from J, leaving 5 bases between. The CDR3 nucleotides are TGTGCCAGCAGTGACAGTCTGAACACTGAAGCTTTCTTT. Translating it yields CASSDSLNTEAFF.

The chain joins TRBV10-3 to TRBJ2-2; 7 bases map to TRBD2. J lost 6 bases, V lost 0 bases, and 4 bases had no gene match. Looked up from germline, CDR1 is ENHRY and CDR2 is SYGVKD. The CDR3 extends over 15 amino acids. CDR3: CAISESGREPGELFF. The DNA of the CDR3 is TGTGCCATCAGTGAGTCGGGGCGGGAGCCCGGGGAGCTGTTTTTT.

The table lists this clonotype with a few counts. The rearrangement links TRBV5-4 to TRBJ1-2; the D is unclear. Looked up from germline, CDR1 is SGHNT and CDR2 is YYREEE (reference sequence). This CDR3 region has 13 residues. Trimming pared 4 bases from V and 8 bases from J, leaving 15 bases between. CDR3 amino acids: CASSPRTARGYTF. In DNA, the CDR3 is TGTGCCAGCAGCCCAAGGACGGCCCGCGGCTACACCTTC.

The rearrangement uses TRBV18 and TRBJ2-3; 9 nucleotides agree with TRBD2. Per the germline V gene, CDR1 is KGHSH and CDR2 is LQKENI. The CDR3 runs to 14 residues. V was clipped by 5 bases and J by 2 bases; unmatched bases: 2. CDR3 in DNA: TGTGCCAGCTCAGAGCGGGGGGTCACAGATACGCAGTATTTT. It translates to CASSERGVTDTQYF.

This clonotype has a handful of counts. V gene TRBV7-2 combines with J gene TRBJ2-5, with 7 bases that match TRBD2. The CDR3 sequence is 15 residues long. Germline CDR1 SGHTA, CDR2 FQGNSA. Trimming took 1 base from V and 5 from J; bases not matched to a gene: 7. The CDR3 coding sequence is TGTGCCAGCAGCTTAGTGATGACTAGCTGGGAGACCCAGTACTTC. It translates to CASSLVMTSWETQYF.

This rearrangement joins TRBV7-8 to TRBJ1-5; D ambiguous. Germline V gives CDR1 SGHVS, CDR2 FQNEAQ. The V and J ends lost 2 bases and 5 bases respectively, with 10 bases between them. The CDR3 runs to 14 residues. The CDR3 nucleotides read TGTGCCAGCAGCTTATCATCAAGATATCAGCCCCAGCATTTT. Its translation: CASSLSSRYQPQHF.

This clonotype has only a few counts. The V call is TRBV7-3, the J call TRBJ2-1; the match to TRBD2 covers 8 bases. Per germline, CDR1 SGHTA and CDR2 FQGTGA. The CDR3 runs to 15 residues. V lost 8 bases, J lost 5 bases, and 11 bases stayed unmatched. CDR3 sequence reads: CASGTGGQSHNEQFF. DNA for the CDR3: TGTGCCAGCGGGACGGGAGGGCAGTCCCACAATGAGCAGTTCTTC.

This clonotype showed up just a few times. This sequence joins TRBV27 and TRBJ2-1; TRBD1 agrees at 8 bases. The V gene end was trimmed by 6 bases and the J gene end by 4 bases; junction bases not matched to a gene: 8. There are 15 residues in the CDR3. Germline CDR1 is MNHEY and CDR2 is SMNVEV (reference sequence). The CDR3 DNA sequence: TGTGCCAGCAGCGACCGGGACAGGAGATACAATGAGCAGTTCTTC. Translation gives CASSDRDRRYNEQFF.

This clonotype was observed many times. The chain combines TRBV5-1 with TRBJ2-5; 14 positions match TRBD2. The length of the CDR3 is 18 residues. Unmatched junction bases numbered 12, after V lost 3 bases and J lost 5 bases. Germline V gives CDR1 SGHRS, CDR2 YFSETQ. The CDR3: CASSSGLAGDNGRETQYF. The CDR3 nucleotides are TGCGCCAGCAGCTCGGGACTAGCGGGGGACAACGGAAGGGAGACCCAGTACTTC.

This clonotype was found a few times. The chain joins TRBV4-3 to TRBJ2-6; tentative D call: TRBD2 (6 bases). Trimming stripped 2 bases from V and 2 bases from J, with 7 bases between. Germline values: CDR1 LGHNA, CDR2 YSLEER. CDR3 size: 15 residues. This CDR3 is CASSQPGAGANVLTF. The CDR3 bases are TGCGCCAGCAGCCAACCGGGAGCTGGGGCCAACGTCCTGACTTTC.

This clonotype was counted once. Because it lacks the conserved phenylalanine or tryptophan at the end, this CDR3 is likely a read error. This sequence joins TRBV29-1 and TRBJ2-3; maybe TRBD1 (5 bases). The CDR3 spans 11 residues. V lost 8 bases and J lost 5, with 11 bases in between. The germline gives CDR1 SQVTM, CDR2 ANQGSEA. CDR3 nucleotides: TGCAGCCCAGGGATGGGAGATACGCAGTATTCT. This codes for CSPGMGDTQYS.

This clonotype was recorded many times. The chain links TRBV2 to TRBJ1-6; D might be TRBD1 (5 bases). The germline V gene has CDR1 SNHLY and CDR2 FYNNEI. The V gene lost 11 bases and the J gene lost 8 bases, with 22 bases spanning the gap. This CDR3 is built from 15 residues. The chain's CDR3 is CAGRLMQGGDSPLHF. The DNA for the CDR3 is TGTGCCGGACGGCTGATGCAGGGCGGGGATTCACCCCTCCACTTT.

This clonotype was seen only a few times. The CDR3 nucleotides are TGTGCCAGCAGTTCGGTCCCAAGCTCCTACAATGAGCAGTTCTTC. As protein: CASSSVPSSYNEQFF. This chain joins TRBV12-3 or TRBV12-4 and TRBJ2-1; D unclear. This CDR3 has 15 residues. The V end was cut by 4 bases, the J end by 0 bases, with 10 bases between.

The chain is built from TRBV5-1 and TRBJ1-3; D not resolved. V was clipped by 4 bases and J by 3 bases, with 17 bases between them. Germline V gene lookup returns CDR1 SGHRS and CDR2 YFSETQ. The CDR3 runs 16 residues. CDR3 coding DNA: TGCGCCAGCAGCATAGTGCCCGGATCCATTGGAAACACCATATATTTT. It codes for CASSIVPGSIGNTIYF.

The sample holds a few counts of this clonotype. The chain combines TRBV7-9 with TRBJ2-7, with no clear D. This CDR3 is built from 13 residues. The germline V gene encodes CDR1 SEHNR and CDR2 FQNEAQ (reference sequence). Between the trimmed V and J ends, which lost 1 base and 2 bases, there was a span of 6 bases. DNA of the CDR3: TGTGCCAGCAGCTTAGACGGGCCCTACGAGCAGTACTTC. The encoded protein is CASSLDGPYEQYF.

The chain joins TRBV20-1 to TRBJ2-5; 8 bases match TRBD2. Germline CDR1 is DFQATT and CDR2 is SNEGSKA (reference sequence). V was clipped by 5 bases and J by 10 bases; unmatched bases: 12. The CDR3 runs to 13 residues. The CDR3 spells CSAFGTRIRDQYF. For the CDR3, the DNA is TGCAGTGCTTTCGGGACTAGAATACGGGACCAGTACTTC.

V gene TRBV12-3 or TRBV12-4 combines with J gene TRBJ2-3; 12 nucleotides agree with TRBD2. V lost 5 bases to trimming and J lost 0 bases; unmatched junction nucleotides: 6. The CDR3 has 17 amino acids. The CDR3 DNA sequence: TGTGCCAGCAGTCGAGGGACTAGCGGGTTTAGCACAGATACGCAGTATTTT. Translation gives CASSRGTSGFSTDTQYF.

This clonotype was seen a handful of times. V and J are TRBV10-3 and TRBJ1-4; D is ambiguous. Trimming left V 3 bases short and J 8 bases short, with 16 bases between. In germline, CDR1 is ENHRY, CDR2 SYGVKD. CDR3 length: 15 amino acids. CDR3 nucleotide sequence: TGTGCCATCAGTGATGGCCGCCGGGATGGGGAAAAACTGTTTTTT. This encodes CAISDGRRDGEKLFF.

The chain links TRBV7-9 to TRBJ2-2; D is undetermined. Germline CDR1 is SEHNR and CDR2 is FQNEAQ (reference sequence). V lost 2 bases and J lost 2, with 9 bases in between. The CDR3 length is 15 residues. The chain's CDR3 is CASSLRKVNTGELFF. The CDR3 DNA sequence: TGTGCCAGCAGCTTACGGAAGGTTAACACCGGGGAGCTGTTTTTT.

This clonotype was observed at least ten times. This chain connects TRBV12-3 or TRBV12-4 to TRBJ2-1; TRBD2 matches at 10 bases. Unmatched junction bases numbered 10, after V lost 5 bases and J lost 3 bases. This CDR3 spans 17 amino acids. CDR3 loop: CASSPRTSGGNYNEQFF. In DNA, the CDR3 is TGTGCCAGCAGTCCCCGGACTAGCGGAGGAAACTACAATGAGCAGTTCTTC.

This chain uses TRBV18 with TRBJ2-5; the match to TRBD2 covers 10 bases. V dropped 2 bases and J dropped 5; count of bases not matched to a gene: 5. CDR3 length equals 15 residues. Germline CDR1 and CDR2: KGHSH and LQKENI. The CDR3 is CASSPSGLAMETQYF. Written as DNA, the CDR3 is TGTGCCAGCTCACCATCGGGACTAGCGATGGAGACCCAGTACTTC.

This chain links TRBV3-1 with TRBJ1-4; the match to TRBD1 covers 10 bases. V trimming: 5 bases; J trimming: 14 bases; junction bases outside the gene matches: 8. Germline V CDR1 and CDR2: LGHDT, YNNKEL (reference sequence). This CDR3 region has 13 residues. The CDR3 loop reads CASSYGTGEDLFF. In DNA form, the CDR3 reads TGTGCCAGCAGCTACGGGACAGGGGAAGATCTGTTTTTT. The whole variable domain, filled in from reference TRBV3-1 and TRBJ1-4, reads DTAVSQTPKYLVTQMGNDKSIKCEQNLGHDTMYWYKQDSKKFLKIMFSYNNKELIINETVPNRFSPKSPDKAHLNLHINSLELGDSAVYFCASSYGTGEDLFFGSGTQLSVL.

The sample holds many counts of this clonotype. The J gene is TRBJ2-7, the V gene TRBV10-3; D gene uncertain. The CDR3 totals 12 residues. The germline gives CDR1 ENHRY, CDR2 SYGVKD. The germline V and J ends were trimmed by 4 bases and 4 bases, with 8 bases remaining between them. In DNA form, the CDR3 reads TGTGCCATCAGTGCCCCATCGTACGAGCAGTACTTC. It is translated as CAISAPSYEQYF.

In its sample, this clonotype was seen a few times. The CDR3 spells CASSPSDRAGHGYTF. Written as DNA, the CDR3 is TGTGCCAGCTCACCCTCGGACAGGGCTGGCCATGGCTACACCTTC. The chain carries TRBV18 and TRBJ1-2, with 8 bases that match TRBD1. Germline lookup yields CDR1 KGHSH and CDR2 LQKENI. The CDR3 is 15 amino acids. V lost 3 bases to trimming and J lost 6 bases; unmatched junction nucleotides: 9.

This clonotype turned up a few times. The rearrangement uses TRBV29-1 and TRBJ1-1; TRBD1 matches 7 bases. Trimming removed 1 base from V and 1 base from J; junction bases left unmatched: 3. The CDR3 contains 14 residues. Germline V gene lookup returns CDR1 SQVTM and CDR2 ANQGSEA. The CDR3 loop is CSVEVRGRNTEAFF. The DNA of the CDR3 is TGCAGCGTTGAAGTCAGGGGGAGGAACACTGAAGCTTTCTTT. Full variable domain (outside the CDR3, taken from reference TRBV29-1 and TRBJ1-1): SAVISQKPSRDICQRGTSLTIQCQVDSQVTMMFWYRQQPGQSLTLIATANQGSEATYESGFVIDKFPISRPNLTFSTLTVSNMSPEDSSIYLCSVEVRGRNTEAFFGQGTRLTVV.

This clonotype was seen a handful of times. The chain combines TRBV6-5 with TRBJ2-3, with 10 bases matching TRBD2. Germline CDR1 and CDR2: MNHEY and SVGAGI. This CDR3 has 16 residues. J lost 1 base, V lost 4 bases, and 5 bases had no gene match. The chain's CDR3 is CASSSSGGGGTDTQYF. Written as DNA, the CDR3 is TGTGCCAGCAGTTCTAGCGGGGGAGGGGGCACAGATACGCAGTATTTT.

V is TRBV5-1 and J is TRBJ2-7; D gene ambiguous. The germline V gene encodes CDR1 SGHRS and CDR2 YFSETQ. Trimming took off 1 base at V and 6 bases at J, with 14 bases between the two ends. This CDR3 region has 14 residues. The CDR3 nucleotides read TGCGCCAGCAGCTTGTACTCCCGGCCCCCCGAGCAGTACTTC. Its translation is CASSLYSRPPEQYF.

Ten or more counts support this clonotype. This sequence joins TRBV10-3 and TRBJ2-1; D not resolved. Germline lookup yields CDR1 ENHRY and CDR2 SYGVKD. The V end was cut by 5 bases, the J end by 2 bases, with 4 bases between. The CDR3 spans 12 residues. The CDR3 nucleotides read TGTGCCATCAGTTCGACCTACAATGAGCAGTTCTTC. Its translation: CAISSTYNEQFF.

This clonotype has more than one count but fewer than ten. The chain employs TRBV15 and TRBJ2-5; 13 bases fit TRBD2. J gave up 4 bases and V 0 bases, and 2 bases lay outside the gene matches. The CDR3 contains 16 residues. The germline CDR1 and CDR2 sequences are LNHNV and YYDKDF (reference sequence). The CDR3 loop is CATSRDGTSGVETQYF. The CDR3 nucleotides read TGTGCCACCAGCAGAGACGGGACTAGCGGGGTAGAGACCCAGTACTTC.